A single sample is the source of the 6 T cell receptor beta chains below, sequenced in a study of T cell responses to AZD1222 COVID-19 vaccine. Clones were read by immunoSEQ multiplex PCR, and TCRdb kept only the in-frame ones, dropping some. Seen here are about 120,000 clones, approximately 92% observed once, and the top ten hold about 2.6%. Specimen: peripheral blood, collected 28 days after the second AZD1222 dose. Receptors originate from an adult who received the AZD1222 COVID-19 vaccine.

This clone was seen a few times. The rearrangement joins TRBV2 to TRBJ2-2; TRBD1 might be the D (6 bases). The germline V gene has CDR1 SNHLY and CDR2 FYNNEI. Trimming pared 7 bases from V and 2 bases from J, leaving 14 bases between. This CDR3 contains 15 residues. The CDR3 sequence: CASKVAQGNTGELFF. In DNA form, the CDR3 reads TGTGCCAGCAAAGTCGCACAGGGTAACACCGGGGAGCTGTTTTTT. Together with reference TRBV2 and TRBJ2-2, the CDR3 gives the full variable domain: EPEVTQTPSHQVTQMGQEVILRCVPISNHLYFYWYRQILGQKVEFLVSFYNNEISEKSEIFDDQFSVERPDGSNFTLKIRSTKLEDSAMYFCASKVAQGNTGELFFGEGSRLTVL.

The chain carries TRBV28 and TRBJ2-7; 8 nucleotides agree with TRBD1. The V gene's germline CDR1 is MDHEN and CDR2 SYDVKM. The CDR3 contains 14 residues. Losses at the gene ends were 6 bases for V and 3 bases for J; bases not matched to a gene: 7. CDR3 bases: TGTGCCAGCAGATTACAGGGGGTGTACTACGAGCAGTACTTC. The encoded protein is CASRLQGVYYEQYF. The entire variable domain, with the rest obtained from reference TRBV28 and TRBJ2-7, is as follows: DVKVTQSSRYLVKRTGEKVFLECVQDMDHENMFWYRQDPGLGLRLIYFSYDVKMKEKGDIPEGYSVSREKKERFSLILESASTNQTSMYLCASRLQGVYYEQYFGPGTRLTVT.

V usage is TRBV15 and J usage is TRBJ2-5; possibly TRBD1 for D (7 bases). The V and J ends lost 0 bases and 5 bases respectively, with 10 bases between them. This CDR3 comprises 14 residues. From germline, CDR1 is LNHNV and CDR2 YYDKDF (reference sequence). CDR3 residues: CATSRETGTETQYF. CDR3 bases: TGTGCCACCAGCAGAGAGACAGGGACTGAGACCCAGTACTTC.

The rearrangement uses TRBV10-3 and TRBJ1-2; D uncertain. In germline, CDR1 is ENHRY, CDR2 SYGVKD. Trimming took off 2 bases at V and 7 bases at J, with 8 bases between the two ends. The CDR3 contains 12 residues. The CDR3 here is CAISESLVGYTF. CDR3 sequence (DNA): TGTGCCATCAGTGAGAGTCTAGTTGGCTACACCTTC.

The chain combines TRBV4-1 with TRBJ1-5; D gene uncertain. Trimming cost V 0 bases and J 0 bases, with 9 bases left between them. CDR3 length equals 16 residues. Germline V CDR1 and CDR2: MGHRA, YSYEKL. In nucleotides, the CDR3 is TGCGCCAGCAGCCAAGATTCGGTCAATAGCAATCAGCCCCAGCATTTT. It specifies CASSQDSVNSNQPQHF.

V gene TRBV19 combines with J gene TRBJ1-2, with 9 bases lining up with TRBD1. CDR1 LNHDA and CDR2 SQIVND come from the germline V gene (reference sequence). Losses at the gene ends were 6 bases for V and 4 bases for J; bases not matched to a gene: 9. The CDR3 is 15 amino acids. The CDR3 protein is CASSQQTGGGYGYTF. In nucleotides, the CDR3 is TGTGCCAGTAGCCAACAGACAGGGGGTGGCTATGGCTACACCTTC. The full variable domain, rest sourced from reference TRBV19 and TRBJ1-2, is DGGITQSPKYLFRKEGQNVTLSCEQNLNHDAMYWYRQDPGQGLRLIYYSQIVNDFQKGDIAEGYSVSREKKESFPLTVTSAQKNPTAFYLCASSQQTGGGYGYTFGSGTRLTVV.